This TCR beta chain appears in the sequencing data of a study of neurological immune-mediated disorders (dated by TCRdb to between 2019 and 2020). Describing the broader study: Among the roughly 35 multiple sclerosis patients, approximately 30 had relapsing-remitting MS and 3 had secondary progressive MS. Peripheral blood TCR-beta repertoires from HTLV-I-associated myelopathy (HAM/TSP) patients, multiple sclerosis patients and healthy controls were compared by UMI-based sequencing. Alongside PBMC samples, the set of about 100 TCR-beta libraries contained longitudinal samples, technical triplicates, and paired CD4+ and CD8+ T-cell subsets that had been sorted. The cohort was made up of about 65 subjects, consisting of some 14 HAM/TSP patients, 35 or so multiple sclerosis patients and about 20 healthy controls.

Unsorted PBMC libraries were generated from 2 million PBMCs stored in RNAlater at -80 °C until RNA extraction. The multiple sclerosis patients were enrolled in a US clinical protocol that used magnetic resonance imaging to evaluate disease progression. Peripheral blood was subjected to Ficoll-Hypaque density gradient centrifugation to isolate PBMCs, which were then cryopreserved in liquid nitrogen. This clonotype came up many times. What antigen it recognizes has not been identified. Base quality data are lacking; no much larger clone is found one base away. cDNA synthesis used template-switch 5'RACE with a primer carrying a 10-nucleotide random unique molecular identifier tagging each TCR transcript. Each sequencing run produced over 170 million TCR-beta sequences covering 15-18 subjects. Total RNA was extracted with the RNeasy kit. The KAPA Real-time Library Amplification kit was used to amplify TCR-beta VDJ regions with primers for the TCR constant region and the 5'RACE anchor. Sample indexes and Illumina adaptors were added in a first PCR, after which library yield was increased in a second PCR. After purification with Ampure beads, the TCR product of roughly 650 bp was size-selected on a 2% E-gel SizeSelection system. Before pooling, libraries had their quality checked on a Bioanalyzer, their concentration measured with Qubit, and their quantity determined with the Kapa Library Quantification kit. Libraries were sequenced paired-end 2 x 150 bp on an Illumina HiSeq 2500. To increase sequence diversity, about 24-32% phiX was spiked into each library pool. The published analysis was carried out like this. The UMI-based MiGEC pipeline processed quality-filtered reads and removed over 85% of raw TCR sequences during error correction. IMGT germline references were used for aligning VDJ genes, and each clonotype was defined as a unique CDR3 amino acid sequence together with its V-J genes. Clonal expansion, Shannon diversity and CDR3 relatedness (CalcPairwiseDistances, ClusterSamples) were evaluated with VDJtools, and phylogenetic trees were built with CLCbio workbench. Using coefficient-of-variation modelling across technical triplicates, the study counted a clone as expanded if it had at least 8 unique UMIs. TCRdb itself trimmed the public reads at Q25 with fastp, ran MiXCR and retained productive beta chains. When rows share a CDR3 protein, they turn into one entry using the most common DNA and genes. The V and J calls and clone size come from TCRdb's table, not from the authors' own analysis. The sample records tens of thousands of distinct CDR3 sequences, around 4.2% of which are singletons. The ten largest clones take up 1% to 1.5% of the sample.

The CDR3, cysteine through phenylalanine, is 12 amino acids long. Solely the CDR3 DNA is kept, with 36 bases framed from the first base. V has 9 bases trimmed and J has 5 bases trimmed; junction bases matching no gene number 7. Reading the germline V gene gives CDR1 SGHRS and CDR2 YFSETQ. Paper-wide results and their limitations: Across subjects, expanded clones never shared an identical CDR3 amino acid sequence, which suggests that the TCR-beta repertoires in every group were private. The MS cluster showed no association with clinical or MRI features, and the authors stated that larger cohorts are needed. Repertoires from 18 of 34 MS patients were grouped by phylogenetic analysis into a cluster of related CDR3 sequences, suggesting a possible repertoire-level signature. TCR clonal expansion was highest in HAM/TSP patients and lowest in MS patients, with MS patients falling below even healthy controls.

This chain joins TRBV5-1 to TRBJ1-1; TRBD1 fits 7 bases in the junction. Sequencing input: PBMCs. This sequence originates from a man aged 25-40 years with multiple sclerosis. The CDR3 has the sequence CATPGGWTEAFF. The nucleotides are TGCGCCACCCCAGGGGGATGGACTGAAGCTTTCTTT.